This TCR beta chain was profiled in a study of blood T cell repertoires in COVID-19 (dated by TCRdb to the early 2020s). Regarding the complete study: Samples covering the acute and convalescent phases of COVID-19 were provided by collaborators in the United States, Italy and Spain. The material from the prospective study consisted of cDNA or gDNA derived from T cells, B-cell-depleted T cells, or PBMCs. Deeply sampled blood TCRbeta repertoires from subjects exposed to, actively infected with, or recovered from COVID-19 were included in the dataset. The repertoires were released in a freely available public database intended as a resource for research on the immune response to SARS-CoV-2. Samples were obtained from the ongoing ImmuneRACE study (first 160 participants) and from 1,200 or so subjects provided by 6 global collaborators. Nearly every sample came with metadata listing a de-identified subject ID, COVID-19 status, age in years and sex. Where available, HLA class I and class II types were taken from metadata supplied by the sample provider and were not determined by assay-based typing.

What the work shows at the level of the full study, not this receptor alone: The quantity of clinical and demographic metadata differed by source and by participant and was supplied without curation.

Sequences MNHEY (CDR1) and SVGAGI (CDR2) are obtained from the germline V gene. Measured from the cysteine to the phenylalanine, the CDR3 is 13 residues long. Here the CDR3 DNA is all that survives: 39 bases in frame from base 1. The V and J ends are trimmed by 5 bases and 6 bases, leaving 12 bases between them. TCRbeta CDR3 regions were amplified from genomic DNA using the immunoSEQ Assay, a bias-controlled multiplex PCR. The source study handled its data this way. The number of nucleated cells in each sample was estimated by amplification of reference gene primers within the assay. Sequence reads were collapsed and filtered to measure the absolute abundance of every unique TCRbeta CDR3 rearrangement. For each sample, productive Simpson clonality was calculated by taking the square root of Simpson's diversity index across productive rearrangements. TCRdb re-hosts the immuneACCESS table, in-frame sequences only. Its copies lack some clones; in the studies checked, an unresolved V gene accounts for under half of them, and the cause for the rest is not known. That table gives V, J and clone size, and the DNA gave D and trimming. Recorded for this sample are fewer than 600,000 clones; approximately 88% of them occurred a single time. 1.5% to 2% of the sample rests with the top ten.

In the prospective study, participants were roughly 18 to 90 years old, resided in around 25 geographic areas of the United States, and were enrolled through a virtual design. In the prospective study, participants were assigned to cohorts based on the clinical history participants reported in a screening survey and a study questionnaire. For ImmuneRACE Cohort 3, a participant was defined as recovered based on two consecutive negative NP/OP PCR tests, clearance by a healthcare professional, or resolution of symptoms. In the prospective study, whole blood, serum and a nasopharyngeal or oropharyngeal swab were collected from each participant by mobile phlebotomists. Prospective study participants could optionally give additional blood draws and questionnaires over a roughly two-month period. Blood samples from the prospective study were shipped frozen or at room temperature prior to DNA extraction.

Details on this clone: Its recognized antigen is unknown. No quality values exist for individual bases; no much larger clone is one base distant.

This TCR was recovered from a woman between 35 and 50 years old who had recovered from COVID-19. Specimen: PBMCs or T cells enriched from blood (not recorded which). The rearrangement joined TRBV6-5 to TRBJ2-3; perhaps TRBD2 is the D gene, with 5 bases matching. The DNA is TGTGCCAGCAGTCTCCAGCGAGGGGATACGCAGTATTTT. This gives the protein CASSLQRGDTQYF.